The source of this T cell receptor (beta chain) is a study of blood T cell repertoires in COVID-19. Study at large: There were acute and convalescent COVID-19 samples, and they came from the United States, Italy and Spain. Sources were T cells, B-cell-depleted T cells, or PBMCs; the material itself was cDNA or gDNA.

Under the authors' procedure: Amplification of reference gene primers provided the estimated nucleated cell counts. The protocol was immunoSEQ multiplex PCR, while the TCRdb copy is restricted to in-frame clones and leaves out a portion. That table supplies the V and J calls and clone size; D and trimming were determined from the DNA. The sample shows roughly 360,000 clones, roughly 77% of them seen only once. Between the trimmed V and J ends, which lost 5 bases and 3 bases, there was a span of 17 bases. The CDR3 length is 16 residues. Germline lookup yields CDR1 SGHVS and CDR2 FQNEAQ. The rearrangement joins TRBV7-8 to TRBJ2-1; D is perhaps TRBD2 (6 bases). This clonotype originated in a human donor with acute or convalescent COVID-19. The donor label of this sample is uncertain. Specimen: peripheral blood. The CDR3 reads CASSPREAGRYNEQFF. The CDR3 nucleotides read TGTGCCAGCAGCCCCAGGGAGGCGGGACGCTACAATGAGCAGTTCTTC.